The clone carrying this T cell receptor beta chain was observed a handful of times. The antigen remains undetermined. The TCR beta libraries were generated through quantitative 5'-RACE incorporating molecular barcodes. TCRdb re-called the 5' RACE reads through MiXCR, storing one row per CDR3 protein. The sample yields about 210,000 distinct CDR3 sequences, 7.3% seen once. This record belongs to a study of CD8 T cells in ankylosing spondylitis. Regarding the study as a whole: Blood of patients with ankylosing spondylitis appeared to be characterized by a TCR beta motif of several highly homologous variants.

The germline CDR1 and CDR2 sequences are MGHRA and YSYEKL. V was clipped by 1 base and J by 2 bases, with 8 bases between them. CDR3 length: 14 residues. Sample: blood, either unsorted or a sorted T cell fraction (not recorded which). The chain uses TRBV4-1 and TRBJ1-2; no reliable D call. This receptor was identified in a male donor with ankylosing spondylitis. CDR3 bases: TGCGCCAGCAGCCAAGGGCGGCTAAACTATGGCTACACCTTC. Its protein product is CASSQGRLNYGYTF.